The next 9 T cell receptor beta chains were all read from a single sample in a study of regulatory T cells in long-lasting Graves disease (dated by TCRdb to about 2021). Library method: multiplex PCR. Reads for this sample came from an Illumina HiSeq 4000. CDR3 regions were amplified by Arm-PCR with iRepertoire HTBI primers to construct TCR beta libraries. Clones were called with MiXCR by TCRdb after fastp trimmed the public reads at Q25, and only in-frame beta chains were retained. CDR3 protein duplicates are merged, each entry listing the most common genes and DNA. Counted in this sample were about 530,000 distinct CDR3 sequences; about 16% of them appeared once. Around 25% of the sample belongs to the ten largest clones. The sample's time point label, decoded: newly diagnosed GD, antithyroid drugs for less than 3 months. For both TCR sequencing and RNA sequencing, RNA was extracted from PBMCs in TRIzol.

The same data also went into a second study, on T cells in Graves' hyperthyroidism and ophthalmopathy.

The specimen was peripheral blood mononuclear cells (PBMCs), collected at new diagnosis, from a patient treated with antithyroid drugs. These receptors were obtained from a middle-aged woman with Graves disease. Donor details come from another sample of the same person, matched by shared clones.

V usage is TRBV10-3 and J usage is TRBJ1-1, with no clear D. This CDR3 spans 13 amino acids. V was cut by 2 bases and J by 0 bases, with 4 bases left in between. Germline V gives CDR1 ENHRY, CDR2 SYGVKD. As DNA, the CDR3 is TGTGCCATCAGTGAGCAGATGAACACTGAAGCTTTCTTT. Translation gives CAISEQMNTEAFF.

This clonotype was counted at least ten times. The CDR3 region has the DNA TGTGCCAGCAGCCGAGGACAGGGGGCCTACAATGAGCAGTTCTTC. Amino acid sequence: CASSRGQGAYNEQFF. The chain employs TRBV2 and TRBJ2-1; TRBD1 matches 10 bases. V gave up 6 bases and J gave up 2 bases; unmatched junction bases: 4. CDR1 and CDR2 from the germline V gene are SNHLY and FYNNEI. CDR3 length: 15 amino acids.

There are many counts of this clonotype. The V gene is TRBV6-1, the J gene TRBJ1-6; a weak D match, TRBD1 (5 bases). The CDR3 extends over 18 amino acids. Trimming cost V 7 bases and J 4 bases, with 23 bases left between them. Germline CDR1 and CDR2: MNHNS and SASEGT. The chain's CDR3 is CASTEGSGSRGYNSPLHF. As DNA, the CDR3 is TGTGCCAGCACCGAGGGGTCAGGGTCAAGAGGGTATAATTCACCCCTCCACTTT.

This clonotype was observed many times. This chain links TRBV27 with TRBJ2-7; 8 nucleotides agree with TRBD2. The ends lost 3 bases at V and 4 bases at J; junction bases unmatched: 20. This CDR3 is 19 amino acids long. Germline CDR1 is MNHEY and CDR2 is SMNVEV (reference sequence). CDR3: CASSFRPGLGSPSGYEQYF. The DNA for the CDR3 is TGTGCCAGCAGTTTTCGACCGGGACTAGGATCCCCCTCTGGATACGAGCAGTACTTC.

Many counts were recorded for this clonotype. V and J are TRBV18 and TRBJ1-5; the match to TRBD1 covers 7 bases. CDR1 and CDR2 from the germline V gene are KGHSH and LQKENI. Losses at the gene ends were 5 bases for V and 9 bases for J; bases not matched to a gene: 13. This CDR3 has 15 residues. The DNA of the CDR3 is TGTGCCAGCTCAGCAGGGGGTGAGGGGCTATGGCCCCAGCATTTT. This codes for CASSAGGEGLWPQHF.

This clonotype was picked up many times. The rearrangement joins TRBV7-9 to TRBJ1-1; a possible D gene is TRBD1 (6 bases). CDR1 SEHNR and CDR2 FQNEAQ come from the germline V gene (reference sequence). The CDR3 has 14 residues. Trimming took 10 bases from V and 0 from J, leaving 15 bases between them. CDR3 sequence: CANTDTGMNTEAFF. Here the CDR3 DNA reads TGTGCCAATACCGATACAGGGATGAACACTGAAGCTTTCTTT.

Regarding this clonotype: A much larger clone lies a single base off, so this may be a read error. The rearrangement uses TRBV3-1 and TRBJ2-4; D could derive from TRBD1 or TRBD2 (5 bases each). CDR1 is LGHDT, CDR2 YNNKEL, per germline (reference sequence). CDR3 length: 15 amino acids. V lost 5 bases to trimming and J lost 13 bases, with 24 bases between them. The CDR3 spells CASSSSGRPYNEQYF. The CDR3 DNA follows: TGTGCCAGCAGCTCCTCAGGGAGACCCTACAATGAGCAGTACTTC.

Worth noting for this clonotype: Since a much larger clone is just one base distant, this may be a read error. Lacking the conserved final phenylalanine or tryptophan, this CDR3 likely reflects a read error. This sequence joins TRBV11-2 and TRBJ1-5; D is unresolved. Trimming cost V 5 bases and J 2 bases, with 7 bases left between them. This CDR3 contains 13 residues. Germline V gene sequence: CDR1 SGHAT, CDR2 FQNNGV. This CDR3 reads CASSLLGNQPQHS. As DNA, the CDR3 is TGTGCCAGCAGCCTATTGGGCAATCAGCCCCAGCATTCT.

This clonotype was found once. This chain links TRBV20-1 with TRBJ2-3; no clear D gene. CDR3 length: 15 amino acids. Germline V CDR1 and CDR2: DFQATT, SNEGSKA (reference sequence). The V and J ends lost 0 bases and 2 bases respectively, with 12 bases between them. This CDR3 is CSARDWAGSTDTQYF. CDR3 coding DNA: TGCAGTGCTAGAGATTGGGCAGGATCCACAGATACGCAGTATTTT.